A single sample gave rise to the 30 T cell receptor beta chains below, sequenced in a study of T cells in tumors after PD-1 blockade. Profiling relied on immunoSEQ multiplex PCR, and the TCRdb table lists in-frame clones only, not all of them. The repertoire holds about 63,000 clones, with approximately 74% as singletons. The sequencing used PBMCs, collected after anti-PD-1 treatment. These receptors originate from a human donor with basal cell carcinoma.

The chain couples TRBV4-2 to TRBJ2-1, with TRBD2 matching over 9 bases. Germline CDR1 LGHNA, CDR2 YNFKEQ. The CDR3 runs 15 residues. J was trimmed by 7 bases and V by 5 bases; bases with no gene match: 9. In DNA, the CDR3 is TGTGCCAGCAGCGATTCCGGGACTAGCAGGAATGAGCAGTTCTTC. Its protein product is CASSDSGTSRNEQFF.

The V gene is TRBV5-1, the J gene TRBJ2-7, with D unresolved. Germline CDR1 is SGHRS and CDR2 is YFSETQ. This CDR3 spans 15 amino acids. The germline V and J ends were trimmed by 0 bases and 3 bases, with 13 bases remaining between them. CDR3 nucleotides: TGCGCCAGCAGCTTGGATTACGGTTCCATCTACGAGCAGTACTTC. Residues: CASSLDYGSIYEQYF.

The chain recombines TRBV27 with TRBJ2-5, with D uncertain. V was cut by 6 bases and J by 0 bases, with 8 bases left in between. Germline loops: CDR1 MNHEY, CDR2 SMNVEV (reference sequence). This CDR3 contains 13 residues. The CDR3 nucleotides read TGTGCCAGCAGAGGCAGTTACCAAGAGACCCAGTACTTC. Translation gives CASRGSYQETQYF.

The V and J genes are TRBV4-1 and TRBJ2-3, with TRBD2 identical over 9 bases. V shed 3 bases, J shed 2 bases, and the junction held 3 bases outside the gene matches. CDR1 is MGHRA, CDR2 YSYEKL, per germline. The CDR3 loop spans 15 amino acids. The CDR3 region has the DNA TGCGCCAGCAGCCATACTAGCGGGTACACAGATACGCAGTATTTT. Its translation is CASSHTSGYTDTQYF.

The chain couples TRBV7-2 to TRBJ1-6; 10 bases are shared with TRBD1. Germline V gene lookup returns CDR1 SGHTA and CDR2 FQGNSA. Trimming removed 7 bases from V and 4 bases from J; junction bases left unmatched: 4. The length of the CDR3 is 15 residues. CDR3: CASNSGQGYNSPLHF. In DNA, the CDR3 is TGTGCCAGCAACTCGGGACAGGGGTATAATTCACCCCTCCACTTT.

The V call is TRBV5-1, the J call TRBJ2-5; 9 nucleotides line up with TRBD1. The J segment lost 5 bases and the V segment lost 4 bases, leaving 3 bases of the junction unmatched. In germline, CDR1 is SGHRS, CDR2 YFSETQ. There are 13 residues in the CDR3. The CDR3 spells CASSPGQGETQYF. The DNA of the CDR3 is TGCGCCAGCAGCCCTGGACAGGGGGAGACCCAGTACTTC.

The CDR3 sequence: CASTRGTSGGAGEQFF. CDR3 DNA sequence: TGTGCCAGCACCCGGGGGACTAGCGGGGGGGCCGGTGAGCAGTTCTTC. This chain links TRBV18 with TRBJ2-1, with 16 bases aligning to TRBD2. The germline V gene has CDR1 KGHSH and CDR2 LQKENI. V was clipped by 8 bases and J by 9 bases; unmatched bases: 10. CDR3 length: 16 residues.

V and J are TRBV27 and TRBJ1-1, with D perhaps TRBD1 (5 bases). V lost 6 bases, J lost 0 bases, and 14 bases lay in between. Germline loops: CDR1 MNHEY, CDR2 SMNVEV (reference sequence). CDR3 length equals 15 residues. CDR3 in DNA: TGTGCCAGCAGCCGACTGACAGATATGAACACTGAAGCTTTCTTT. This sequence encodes CASSRLTDMNTEAFF.

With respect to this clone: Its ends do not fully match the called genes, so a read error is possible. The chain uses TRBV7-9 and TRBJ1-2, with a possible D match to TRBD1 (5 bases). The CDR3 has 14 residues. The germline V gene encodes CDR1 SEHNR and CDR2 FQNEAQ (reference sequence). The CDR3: CANSPSGGNYGYTF. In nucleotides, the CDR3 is TGTGCCAACAGCCCCTCGGGGGGTAACTATGGCTACACCTTC.

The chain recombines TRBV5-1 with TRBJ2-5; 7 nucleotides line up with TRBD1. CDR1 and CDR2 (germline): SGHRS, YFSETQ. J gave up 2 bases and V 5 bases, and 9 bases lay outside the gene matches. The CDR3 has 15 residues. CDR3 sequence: CASSFRDSSQETQYF. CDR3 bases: TGCGCCAGCAGTTTCCGGGACAGCTCACAAGAGACCCAGTACTTC.

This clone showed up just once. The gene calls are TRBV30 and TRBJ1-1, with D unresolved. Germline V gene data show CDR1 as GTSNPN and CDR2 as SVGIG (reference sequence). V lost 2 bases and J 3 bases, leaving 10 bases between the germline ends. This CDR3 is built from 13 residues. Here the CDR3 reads CAWSWEGDTEAFF. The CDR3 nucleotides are TGTGCCTGGAGTTGGGAGGGTGACACTGAAGCTTTCTTT.

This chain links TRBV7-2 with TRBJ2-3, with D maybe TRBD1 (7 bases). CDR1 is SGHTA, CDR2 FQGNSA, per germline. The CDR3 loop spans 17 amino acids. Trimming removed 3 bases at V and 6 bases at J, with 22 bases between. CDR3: CASSFGDSIAVYDTQYF. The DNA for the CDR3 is TGTGCCAGCAGCTTCGGGGACAGTATAGCGGTCTATGATACGCAGTATTTT. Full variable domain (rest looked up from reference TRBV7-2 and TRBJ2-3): GAGVSQSPSNKVTEKGKDVELRCDPISGHTALYWYRQSLGQGLEFLIYFQGNSAPDKSGLPSDRFSAERTGGSVSTLTIQRTQQEDSAVYLCASSFGDSIAVYDTQYFGPGTRLTVL.

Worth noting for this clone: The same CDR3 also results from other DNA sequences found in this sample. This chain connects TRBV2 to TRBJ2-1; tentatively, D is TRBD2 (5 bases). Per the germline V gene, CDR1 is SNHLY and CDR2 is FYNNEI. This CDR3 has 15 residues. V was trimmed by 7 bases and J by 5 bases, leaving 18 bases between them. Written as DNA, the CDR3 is TGTGCCAGCACTCCCGCTGGGAGCCAAAACAATGAGCAGTTCTTC. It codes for CASTPAGSQNNEQFF.

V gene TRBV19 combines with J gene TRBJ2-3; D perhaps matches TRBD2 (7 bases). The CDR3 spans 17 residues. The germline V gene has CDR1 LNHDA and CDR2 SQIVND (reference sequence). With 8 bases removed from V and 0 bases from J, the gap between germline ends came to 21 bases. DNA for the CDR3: TGTGCCAGTCTTGGCGGGGGCGCCTTCACTAGCACAGATACGCAGTATTTT. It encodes CASLGGGAFTSTDTQYF.

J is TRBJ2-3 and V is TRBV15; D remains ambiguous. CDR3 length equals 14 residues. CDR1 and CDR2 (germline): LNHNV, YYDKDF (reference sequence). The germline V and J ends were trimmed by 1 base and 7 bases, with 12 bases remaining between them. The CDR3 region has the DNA TGTGCCACCAGCAGAGCCGACATATCCTATACGCAGTATTTT. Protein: CATSRADISYTQYF.

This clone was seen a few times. CDR3 loop: CASRRGPGSTKNIQYF. Written as DNA, the CDR3 is TGCGCCAGCAGGCGTGGGCCCGGTTCGACCAAAAACATTCAGTACTTC. J is TRBJ2-4 and V is TRBV4-1; D call uncertain. The V gene's germline CDR1 is MGHRA and CDR2 YSYEKL. The CDR3 runs to 16 residues. Trimming took off 6 bases at V and 2 bases at J, with 17 bases between the two ends.

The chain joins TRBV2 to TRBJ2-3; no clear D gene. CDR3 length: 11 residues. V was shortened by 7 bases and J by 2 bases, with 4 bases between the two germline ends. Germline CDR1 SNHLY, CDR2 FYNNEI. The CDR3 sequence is CASTVTDTQYF. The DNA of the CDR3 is TGTGCCAGCACGGTCACAGATACGCAGTATTTT.

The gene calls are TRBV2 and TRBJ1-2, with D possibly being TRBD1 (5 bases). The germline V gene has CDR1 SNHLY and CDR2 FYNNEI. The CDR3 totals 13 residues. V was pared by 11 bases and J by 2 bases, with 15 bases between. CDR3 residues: CAPSSGPNYGYTF. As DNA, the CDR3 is TGTGCCCCAAGTTCAGGGCCAAACTATGGCTACACCTTC.

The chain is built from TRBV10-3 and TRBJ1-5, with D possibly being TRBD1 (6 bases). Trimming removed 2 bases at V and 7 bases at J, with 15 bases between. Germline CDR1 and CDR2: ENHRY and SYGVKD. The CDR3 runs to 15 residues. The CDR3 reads CAISEEPQGSQPQHF. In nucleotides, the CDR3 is TGTGCCATCAGTGAGGAGCCCCAGGGGAGCCAGCCCCAGCATTTT.

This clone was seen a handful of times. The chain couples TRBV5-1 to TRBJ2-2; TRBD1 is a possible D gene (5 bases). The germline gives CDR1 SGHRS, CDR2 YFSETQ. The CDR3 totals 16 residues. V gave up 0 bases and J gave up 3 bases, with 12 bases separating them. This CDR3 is CASSLVAGAHTGELFF. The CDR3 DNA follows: TGCGCCAGCAGCTTGGTTGCTGGGGCCCACACCGGGGAGCTGTTTTTT. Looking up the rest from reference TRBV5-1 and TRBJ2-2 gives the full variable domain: KAGVTQTPRYLIKTRGQQVTLSCSPISGHRSVSWYQQTPGQGLQFLFEYFSETQRNKGNFPGRFSGRQFSNSRSEMNVSTLELGDSALYLCASSLVAGAHTGELFFGEGSRLTVL.

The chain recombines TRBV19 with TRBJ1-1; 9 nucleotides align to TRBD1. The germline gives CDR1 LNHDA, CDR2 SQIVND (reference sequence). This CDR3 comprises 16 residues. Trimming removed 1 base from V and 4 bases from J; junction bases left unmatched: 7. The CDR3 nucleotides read TGTGCCAGTAGTATAGTATCTAACAGGGGGCTCACTGAAGCTTTCTTT. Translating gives CASSIVSNRGLTEAFF.

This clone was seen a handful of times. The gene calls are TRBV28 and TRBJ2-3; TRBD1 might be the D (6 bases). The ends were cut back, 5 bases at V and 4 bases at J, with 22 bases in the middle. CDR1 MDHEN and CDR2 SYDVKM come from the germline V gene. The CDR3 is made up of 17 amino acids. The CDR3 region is CASSHLPDRADSDTQYF. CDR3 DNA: TGTGCCAGCAGTCACTTACCGGACAGAGCCGACTCAGATACGCAGTATTTT.

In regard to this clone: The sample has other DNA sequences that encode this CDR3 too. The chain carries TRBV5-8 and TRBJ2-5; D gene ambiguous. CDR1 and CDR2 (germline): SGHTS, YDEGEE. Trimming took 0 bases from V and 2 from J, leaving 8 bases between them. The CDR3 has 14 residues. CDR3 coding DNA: TGTGCCAGCAGCTTGGGAACCCGTCAAGAGACCCAGTACTTC. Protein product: CASSLGTRQETQYF.

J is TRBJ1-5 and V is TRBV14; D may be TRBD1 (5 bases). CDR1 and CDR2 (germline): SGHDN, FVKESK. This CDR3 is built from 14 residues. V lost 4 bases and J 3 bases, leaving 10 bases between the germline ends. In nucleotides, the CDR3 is TGTGCCAGCAGCCCTCAGGGCACCAATCAGCCCCAGCATTTT. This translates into CASSPQGTNQPQHF.

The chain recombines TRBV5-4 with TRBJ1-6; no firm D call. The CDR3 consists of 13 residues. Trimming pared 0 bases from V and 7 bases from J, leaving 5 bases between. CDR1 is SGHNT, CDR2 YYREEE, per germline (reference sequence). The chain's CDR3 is CASSLGTNSPLHF. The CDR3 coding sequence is TGTGCCAGCAGCTTGGGGACCAATTCACCCCTCCACTTT.

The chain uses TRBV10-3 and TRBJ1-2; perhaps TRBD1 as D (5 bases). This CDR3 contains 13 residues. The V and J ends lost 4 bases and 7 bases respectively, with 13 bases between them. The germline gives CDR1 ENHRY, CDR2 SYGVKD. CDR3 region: CAISGVGTGGYTF. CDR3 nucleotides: TGTGCCATCAGTGGGGTAGGGACGGGTGGCTACACCTTC.

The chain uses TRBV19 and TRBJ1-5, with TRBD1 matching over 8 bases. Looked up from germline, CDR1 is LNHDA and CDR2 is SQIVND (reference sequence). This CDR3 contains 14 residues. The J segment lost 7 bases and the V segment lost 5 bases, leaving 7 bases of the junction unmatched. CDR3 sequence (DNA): TGTGCCAGTAGTGCGACAGGGGAGGGACAGCCCCAGCATTTT. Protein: CASSATGEGQPQHF.

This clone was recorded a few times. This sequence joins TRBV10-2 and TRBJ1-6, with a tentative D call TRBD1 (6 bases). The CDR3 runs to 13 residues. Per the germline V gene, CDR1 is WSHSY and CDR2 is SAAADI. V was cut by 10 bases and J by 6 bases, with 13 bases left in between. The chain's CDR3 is CANPDRTNSPLHF. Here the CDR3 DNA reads TGCGCCAACCCGGACAGAACTAATTCACCCCTCCACTTT.

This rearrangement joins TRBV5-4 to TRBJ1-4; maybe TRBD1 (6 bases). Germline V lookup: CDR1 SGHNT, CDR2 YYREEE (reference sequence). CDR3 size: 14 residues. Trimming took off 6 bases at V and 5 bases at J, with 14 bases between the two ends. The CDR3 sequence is CASTKGQTNEKLFF. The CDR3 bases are TGTGCCAGCACTAAAGGACAGACCAATGAAAAACTGTTTTTT.

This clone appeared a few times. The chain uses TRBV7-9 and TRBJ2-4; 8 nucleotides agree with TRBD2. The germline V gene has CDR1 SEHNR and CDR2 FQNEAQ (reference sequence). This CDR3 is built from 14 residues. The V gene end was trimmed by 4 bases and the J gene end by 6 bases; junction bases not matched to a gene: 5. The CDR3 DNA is TGTGCCAGCAGCTCCAGCGGGGGTCTAAACATTCAGTACTTC. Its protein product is CASSSSGGLNIQYF.